Below, 13 T cell receptor beta chains from the same sample are listed, as sequenced in a study of CD8 T cells in Susac syndrome. RNA was extracted with the RNeasy kit, and a quantity of about 0.5 to 1 ug was reverse transcribed using random hexamers. TCRdb passed the immunoSEQ multiplex PCR reads through MiXCR, listing each CDR3 protein once. The data contain about 120,000 distinct CDR3 sequences, nearly 95% of them singletons. The source material was CD4+ T cells from PBMCs. These TCRs come from a human donor in good health.

The chain is built from TRBV19 and TRBJ1-6, with D hard to call. This CDR3 region has 17 residues. Germline CDR1 reads LNHDA; CDR2 reads SQIVND (reference sequence). V was trimmed by 4 bases and J by 0 bases, leaving 13 bases between them. CDR3 sequence: CASSNTEPSSYNSPLHF. The CDR3 region has the DNA TGTGCCAGTAGTAACACAGAGCCCAGCTCCTATAATTCACCCCTCCACTTT. Full variable domain (remainder filled in from reference TRBV19 and TRBJ1-6): DGGITQSPKYLFRKEGQNVTLSCEQNLNHDAMYWYRQDPGQGLRLIYYSQIVNDFQKGDIAEGYSVSREKKESFPLTVTSAQKNPTAFYLCASSNTEPSSYNSPLHFGNGTRLTVT.

The chain couples TRBV7-2 to TRBJ1-2; the D gene is possibly TRBD1 (6 bases). Trimming removed 5 bases at V and 4 bases at J, with 14 bases between. Germline V gene data show CDR1 as SGHTA and CDR2 as FQGNSA. This CDR3 spans 14 amino acids. In DNA, the CDR3 is TGTGCCAGCAGCGTCGGGACACTCGTCTATGGCTACACCTTC. This sequence encodes CASSVGTLVYGYTF.

This rearrangement joins TRBV7-2 to TRBJ2-5, with a possible D match to TRBD2 (6 bases). This CDR3 region has 15 residues. The germline CDR1 and CDR2 sequences are SGHTA and FQGNSA. Between the trimmed V and J ends, which lost 5 bases and 0 bases, there was a span of 13 bases. The CDR3 here is CASSPRAGNQETQYF. The CDR3 coding sequence is TGTGCCAGCAGCCCACGTGCGGGGAACCAAGAGACCCAGTACTTC.

The chain combines TRBV29-1 with TRBJ2-1; 7 bases agree with TRBD2. The CDR3 totals 16 residues. The V segment lost 0 bases and the J segment 1 base; nucleotides outside the gene matches: 6. Germline CDR1 reads SQVTM; CDR2 reads ANQGSEA. The CDR3 DNA follows: TGCAGCGTTGAAGAACGGGCGGGAGTATCCTACAATGAGCAGTTCTTC. Its translation is CSVEERAGVSYNEQFF.

This chain joins TRBV7-2 and TRBJ1-5; a possible D gene is TRBD1 (5 bases). Trimming took 0 bases from V and 1 from J, leaving 10 bases between them. The CDR3 covers 16 residues. Germline lookup yields CDR1 SGHTA and CDR2 FQGNSA. The CDR3 DNA sequence: TGTGCCAGCAGCTTAGCGGGGGGTAGGAGCAATCAGCCCCAGCATTTT. This sequence encodes CASSLAGGRSNQPQHF.

The V gene is TRBV9, the J gene TRBJ1-1; unclear D gene. The CDR3 extends over 13 amino acids. Germline lookup yields CDR1 SGDLS and CDR2 YYNGEE. Trimming shortened V by 4 bases and J by 1 base, and 8 bases separated the two germline ends. The CDR3 loop is CASSPDGNTEAFF. CDR3 bases: TGTGCCAGCAGCCCGGACGGGAACACTGAAGCTTTCTTT.

The J gene is TRBJ2-6, the V gene TRBV30; no reliable D call. The germline gives CDR1 GTSNPN, CDR2 SVGIG (reference sequence). V was shortened by 8 bases and J by 1 base, with 9 bases between the two germline ends. The CDR3 length is 13 residues. The CDR3 nucleotides are TGTGCCCGAGCGAGTTCTGGGGCCAACGTCCTGACTTTC. Translation gives CARASSGANVLTF.

The chain employs TRBV19 and TRBJ1-3; 7 bases fit TRBD1. J gave up 4 bases and V 0 bases, and 6 bases lay outside the gene matches. This CDR3 comprises 16 residues. Per germline, CDR1 LNHDA and CDR2 SQIVND (reference sequence). For the CDR3, the DNA is TGTGCCAGTAGTATAGAGGAGGGGGCGCCCGGAAACACCATATATTTT. Its protein is CASSIEEGAPGNTIYF.

V gene TRBV6-2 or TRBV6-3 combines with J gene TRBJ1-1; D might be TRBD1 (5 bases). V shed 2 bases and J shed 7 bases, with 14 bases lying between them. The CDR3 is made up of 14 amino acids. Germline V gives CDR1 MNHEY, CDR2 SVGEGT. The CDR3 DNA is TGTGCCAGCAGTTACGGTGCAGGGAGTATTGAAGCTTTCTTT. Translated: CASSYGAGSIEAFF.

V and J are TRBV6-5 and TRBJ1-1, with 8 bases lining up with TRBD1. From germline, CDR1 is MNHEY and CDR2 SVGAGI. The CDR3 has 13 residues. The junction had 7 bases not matched to a gene; V was cut back by 6 bases and J by 7 bases. The CDR3 coding sequence is TGTGCCAGCAGGAGACAGGGGATTGGTGAAGCTTTCTTT. Translating it yields CASRRQGIGEAFF.

This rearrangement joins TRBV29-1 to TRBJ1-1; D uncertain. Trimming pared 6 bases from V and 3 bases from J, leaving 17 bases between. Germline V gene lookup returns CDR1 SQVTM and CDR2 ANQGSEA. The CDR3 spans 14 residues. Here the CDR3 DNA reads TGCAGCGTGATTACAGATTTGACGGACACTGAAGCTTTCTTT. This sequence encodes CSVITDLTDTEAFF.

The V call is TRBV4-3, the J call TRBJ2-3, with D perhaps TRBD1 or TRBD2 (5 bases each). V was trimmed by 0 bases and J by 5 bases, leaving 15 bases between them. Germline assignment: CDR1 LGHNA and CDR2 YSLEER. The CDR3 length is 16 residues. The CDR3 spells CASSQDLGGVGDTQYF. CDR3 DNA sequence: TGCGCCAGCAGCCAAGATCTTGGGGGAGTGGGAGATACGCAGTATTTT.

The chain couples TRBV12-3 or TRBV12-4 to TRBJ1-2; TRBD1 matches at 7 bases. There are 14 residues in the CDR3. V trimming: 5 bases; J trimming: 8 bases; junction bases outside the gene matches: 11. The DNA for the CDR3 is TGTGCCAGCAGTCCCAGGGGGACCTATGGCGGCTACACCTTC. Translation gives CASSPRGTYGGYTF.